This T cell receptor (beta chain) was sequenced in a study of identical twins. One entry per CDR3 protein, called by TCRdb with MiXCR from the 5' RACE reads. The sample yields 600,000 to 700,000 distinct CDR3 sequences, 21% seen once. A few counts support this clonotype. Trimming cost V 0 bases and J 8 bases; bases outside gene matches: 12. CDR3 length: 16 residues. Germline V gene lookup returns CDR1 DFQATT and CDR2 SNEGSKA (reference sequence). The same specimen was also included in a second study, on T cells expressing NK-cell markers.

The sample comprised PBMCs. The rearrangement joins TRBV20-1 to TRBJ2-4, with TRBD2 matching 8 bases. The clonotype was recovered from a woman between 18 and 29 years old in good health. Here the CDR3 reads CSARDSAGEVVDIQYF. In nucleotides, the CDR3 is TGCAGTGCTAGAGACTCAGCGGGAGAGGTCGTGGACATTCAGTACTTC.